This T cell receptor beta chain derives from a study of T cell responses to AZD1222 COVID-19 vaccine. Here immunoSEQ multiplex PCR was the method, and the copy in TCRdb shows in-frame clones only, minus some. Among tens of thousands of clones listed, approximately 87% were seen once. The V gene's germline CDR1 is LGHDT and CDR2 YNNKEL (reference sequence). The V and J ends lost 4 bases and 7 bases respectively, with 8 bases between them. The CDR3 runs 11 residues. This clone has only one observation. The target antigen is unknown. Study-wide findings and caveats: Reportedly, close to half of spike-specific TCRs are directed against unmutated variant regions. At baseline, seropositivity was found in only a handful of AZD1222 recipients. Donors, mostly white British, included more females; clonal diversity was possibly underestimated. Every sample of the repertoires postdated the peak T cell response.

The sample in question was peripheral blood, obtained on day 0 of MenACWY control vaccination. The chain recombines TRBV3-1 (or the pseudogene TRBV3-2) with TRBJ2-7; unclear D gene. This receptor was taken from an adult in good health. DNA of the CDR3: TGTGCCAGCAGCCTCGGGCGGGAGCAGTACTTC. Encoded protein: CASSLGREQYF.